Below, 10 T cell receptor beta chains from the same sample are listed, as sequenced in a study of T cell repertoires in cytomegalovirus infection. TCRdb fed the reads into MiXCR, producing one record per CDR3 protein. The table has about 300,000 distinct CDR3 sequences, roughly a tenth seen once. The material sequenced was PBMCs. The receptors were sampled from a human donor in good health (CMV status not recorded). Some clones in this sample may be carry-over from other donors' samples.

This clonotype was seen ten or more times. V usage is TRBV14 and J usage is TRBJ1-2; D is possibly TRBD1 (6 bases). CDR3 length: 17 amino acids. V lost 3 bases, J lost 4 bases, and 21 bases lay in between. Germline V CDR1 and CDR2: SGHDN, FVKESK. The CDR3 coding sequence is TGTGCCAGCAGCCACTCCGGGACACCACTGGGGGTCTATGGCTACACCTTC. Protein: CASSHSGTPLGVYGYTF.

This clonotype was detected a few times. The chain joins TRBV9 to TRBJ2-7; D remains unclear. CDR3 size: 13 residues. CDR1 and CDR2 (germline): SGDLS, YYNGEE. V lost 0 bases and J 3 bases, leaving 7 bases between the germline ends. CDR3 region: CASSVDGSYEQYF. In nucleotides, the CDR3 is TGTGCCAGCAGCGTAGATGGAAGCTACGAGCAGTACTTC.

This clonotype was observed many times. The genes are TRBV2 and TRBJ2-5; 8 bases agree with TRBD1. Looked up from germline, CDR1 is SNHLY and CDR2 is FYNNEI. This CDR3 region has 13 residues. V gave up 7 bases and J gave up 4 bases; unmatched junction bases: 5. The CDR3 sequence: CASILDRVETQYF. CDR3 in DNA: TGTGCCAGCATCCTGGACAGGGTAGAGACCCAGTACTTC.

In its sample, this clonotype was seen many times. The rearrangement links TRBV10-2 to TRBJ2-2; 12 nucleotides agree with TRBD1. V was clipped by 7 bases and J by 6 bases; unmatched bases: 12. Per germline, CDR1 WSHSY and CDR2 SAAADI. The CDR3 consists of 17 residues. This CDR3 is CASTRVGQGAAAGELFF. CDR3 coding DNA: TGCGCCAGCACCCGCGTGGGACAGGGGGCCGCCGCCGGGGAGCTGTTTTTT.

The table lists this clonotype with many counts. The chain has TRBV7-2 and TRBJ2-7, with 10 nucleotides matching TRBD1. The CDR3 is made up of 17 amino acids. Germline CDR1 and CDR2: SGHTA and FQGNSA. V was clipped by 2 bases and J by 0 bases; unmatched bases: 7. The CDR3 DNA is TGTGCCAGCAGCTTACGACAGGGGGCTACACCCTCCTACGAGCAGTACTTC. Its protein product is CASSLRQGATPSYEQYF. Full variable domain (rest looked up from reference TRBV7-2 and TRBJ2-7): GAGVSQSPSNKVTEKGKDVELRCDPISGHTALYWYRQSLGQGLEFLIYFQGNSAPDKSGLPSDRFSAERTGGSVSTLTIQRTQQEDSAVYLCASSLRQGATPSYEQYFGPGTRLTVT.

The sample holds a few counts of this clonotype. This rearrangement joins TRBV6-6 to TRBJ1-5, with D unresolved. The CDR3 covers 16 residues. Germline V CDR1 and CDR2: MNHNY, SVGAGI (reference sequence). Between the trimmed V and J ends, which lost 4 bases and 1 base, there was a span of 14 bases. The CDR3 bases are TGTGCCAGCAGTTCCCGGGCCCCGGAAAGCAATCAGCCCCAGCATTTT. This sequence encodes CASSSRAPESNQPQHF.

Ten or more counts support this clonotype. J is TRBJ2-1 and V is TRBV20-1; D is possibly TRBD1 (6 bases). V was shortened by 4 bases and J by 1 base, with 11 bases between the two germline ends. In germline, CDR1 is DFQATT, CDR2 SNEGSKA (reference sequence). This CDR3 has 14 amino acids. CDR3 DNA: TGCAGTGCTACTCAGGGGACGTCCTACAATGAGCAGTTCTTC. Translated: CSATQGTSYNEQFF.

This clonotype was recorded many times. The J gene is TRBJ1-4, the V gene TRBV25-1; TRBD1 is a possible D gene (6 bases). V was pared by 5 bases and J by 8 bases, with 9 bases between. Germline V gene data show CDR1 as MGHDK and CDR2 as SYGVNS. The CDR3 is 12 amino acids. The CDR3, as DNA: TGTGCCAGCAGTTACAGGGACGAAAAACTGTTTTTT. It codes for CASSYRDEKLFF.

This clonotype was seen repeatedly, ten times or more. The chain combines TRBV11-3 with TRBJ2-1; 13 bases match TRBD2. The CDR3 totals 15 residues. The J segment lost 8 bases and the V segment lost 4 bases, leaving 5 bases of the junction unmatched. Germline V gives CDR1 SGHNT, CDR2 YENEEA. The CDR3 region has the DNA TGTGCCAGCAGCTCACGACTAGCGGGGGGCCATGAGCAGTTCTTC. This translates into CASSSRLAGGHEQFF.

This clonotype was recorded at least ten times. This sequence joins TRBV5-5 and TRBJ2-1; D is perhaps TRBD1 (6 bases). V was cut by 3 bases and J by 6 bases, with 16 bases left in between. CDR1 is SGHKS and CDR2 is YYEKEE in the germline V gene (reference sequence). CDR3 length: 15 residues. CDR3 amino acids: CASSSTGGDSNEQFF. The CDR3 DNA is TGTGCCAGCAGCTCGACAGGTGGAGACTCCAATGAGCAGTTCTTC. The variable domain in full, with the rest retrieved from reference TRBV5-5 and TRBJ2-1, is DAGVTQSPTHLIKTRGQQVTLRCSPISGHKSVSWYQQVLGQGPQFIFQYYEKEERGRGNFPDRFSARQFPNYSSELNVNALLLGDSALYLCASSSTGGDSNEQFFGPGTRLTVL.